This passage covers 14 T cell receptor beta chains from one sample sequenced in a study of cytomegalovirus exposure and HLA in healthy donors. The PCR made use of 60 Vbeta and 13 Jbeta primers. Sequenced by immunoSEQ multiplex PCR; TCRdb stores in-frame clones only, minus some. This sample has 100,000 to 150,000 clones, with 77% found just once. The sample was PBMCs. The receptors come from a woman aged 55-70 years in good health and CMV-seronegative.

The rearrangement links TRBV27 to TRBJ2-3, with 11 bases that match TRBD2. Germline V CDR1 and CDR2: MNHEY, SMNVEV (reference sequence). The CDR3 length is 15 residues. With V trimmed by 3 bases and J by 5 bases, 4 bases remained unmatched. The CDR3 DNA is TGTGCCAGCAGTTTCTCGACTAGCGGGATAGATACGCAGTATTTT. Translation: CASSFSTSGIDTQYF.

This chain's CDR3 is CASSFRGSLNSGANVLTF. CDR3 coding DNA: TGTGCCAGCAGCTTTAGGGGGTCCCTCAACTCTGGGGCCAACGTCCTGACTTTC. This chain joins TRBV7-9 and TRBJ2-6; D possibly corresponds to TRBD1 (6 bases). The V and J ends lost 3 bases and 0 bases respectively, with 15 bases between them. The CDR3 runs to 18 residues. Germline lookup yields CDR1 SEHNR and CDR2 FQNEAQ (reference sequence).

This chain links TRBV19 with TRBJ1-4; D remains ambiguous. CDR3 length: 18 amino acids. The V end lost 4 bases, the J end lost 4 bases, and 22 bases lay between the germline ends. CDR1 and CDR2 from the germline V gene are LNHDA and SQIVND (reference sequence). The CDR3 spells CASSNYRIDTTNNEKLFF. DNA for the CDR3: TGTGCCAGTAGTAATTACCGCATCGACACAACGAATAATGAAAAACTGTTTTTT. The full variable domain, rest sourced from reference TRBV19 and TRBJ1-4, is DGGITQSPKYLFRKEGQNVTLSCEQNLNHDAMYWYRQDPGQGLRLIYYSQIVNDFQKGDIAEGYSVSREKKESFPLTVTSAQKNPTAFYLCASSNYRIDTTNNEKLFFGSGTQLSVL.

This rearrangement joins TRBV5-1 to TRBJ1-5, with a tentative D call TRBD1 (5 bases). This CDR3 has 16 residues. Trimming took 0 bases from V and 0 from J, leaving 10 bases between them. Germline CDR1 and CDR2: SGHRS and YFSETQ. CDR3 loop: CASSLGPGYSNQPQHF. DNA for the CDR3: TGCGCCAGCAGCTTGGGTCCAGGGTATAGCAATCAGCCCCAGCATTTT.

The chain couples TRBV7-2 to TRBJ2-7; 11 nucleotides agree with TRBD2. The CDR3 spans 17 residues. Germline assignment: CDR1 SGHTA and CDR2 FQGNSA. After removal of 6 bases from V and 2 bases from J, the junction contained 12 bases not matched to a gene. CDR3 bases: TGTGCCAGCAGTATCGCTGCCGGGACTAGCGGTGCCTACGAGCAGTACTTC. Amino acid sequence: CASSIAAGTSGAYEQYF.

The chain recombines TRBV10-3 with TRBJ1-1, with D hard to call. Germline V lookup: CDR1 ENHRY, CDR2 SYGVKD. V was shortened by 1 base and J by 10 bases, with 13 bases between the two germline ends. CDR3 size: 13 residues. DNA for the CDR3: TGTGCCATCAGTGAGTTGAGGGAGCTTTCAGCTTTCTTT. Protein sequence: CAISELRELSAFF.

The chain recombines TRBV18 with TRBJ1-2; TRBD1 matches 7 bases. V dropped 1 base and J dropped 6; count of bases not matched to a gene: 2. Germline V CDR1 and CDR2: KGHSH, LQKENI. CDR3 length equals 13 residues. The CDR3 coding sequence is TGTGCCAGCTCACCACAGGGGGCAAATGGCTACACCTTC. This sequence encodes CASSPQGANGYTF. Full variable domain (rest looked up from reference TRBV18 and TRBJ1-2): NAGVMQNPRHLVRRRGQEARLRCSPMKGHSHVYWYRQLPEEGLKFMVYLQKENIIDESGMPKERFSAEFPKEGPSILRIQQVVRGDSAAYFCASSPQGANGYTFGSGTRLTVV.

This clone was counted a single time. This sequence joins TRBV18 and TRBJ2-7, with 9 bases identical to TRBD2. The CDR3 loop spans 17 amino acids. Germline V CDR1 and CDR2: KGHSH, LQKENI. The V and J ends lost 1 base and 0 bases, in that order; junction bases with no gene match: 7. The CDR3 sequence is CASSPRLKREDSYEQYF. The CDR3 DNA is TGTGCCAGCTCACCACGGTTAAAGCGGGAGGACTCCTACGAGCAGTACTTC. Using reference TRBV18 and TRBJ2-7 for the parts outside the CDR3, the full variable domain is NAGVMQNPRHLVRRRGQEARLRCSPMKGHSHVYWYRQLPEEGLKFMVYLQKENIIDESGMPKERFSAEFPKEGPSILRIQQVVRGDSAAYFCASSPRLKREDSYEQYFGPGTRLTVT.

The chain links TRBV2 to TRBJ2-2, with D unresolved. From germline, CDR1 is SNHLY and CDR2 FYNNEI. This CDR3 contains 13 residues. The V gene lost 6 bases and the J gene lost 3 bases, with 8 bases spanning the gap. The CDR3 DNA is TGTGCCAGCAGGGTACACCACACCGGGGAGCTGTTTTTT. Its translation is CASRVHHTGELFF.

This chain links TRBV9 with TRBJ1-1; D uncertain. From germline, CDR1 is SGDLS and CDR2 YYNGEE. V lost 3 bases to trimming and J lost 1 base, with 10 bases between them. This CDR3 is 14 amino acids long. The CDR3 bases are TGTGCCAGCAGCGGACAACCCGGGAACACTGAAGCTTTCTTT. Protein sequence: CASSGQPGNTEAFF.

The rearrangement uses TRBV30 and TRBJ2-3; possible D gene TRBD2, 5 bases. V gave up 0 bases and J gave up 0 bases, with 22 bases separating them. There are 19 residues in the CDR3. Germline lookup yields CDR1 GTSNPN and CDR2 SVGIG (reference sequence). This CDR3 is CAWSVSFRRAGASTDTQYF. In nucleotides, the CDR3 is TGTGCCTGGAGTGTATCGTTTAGGCGGGCGGGTGCTAGCACAGATACGCAGTATTTT. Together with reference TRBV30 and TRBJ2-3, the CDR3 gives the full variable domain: SQTIHQWPATLVQPVGSPLSLECTVEGTSNPNLYWYRQAAGRGLQLLFYSVGIGQISSEVPQNLSASRPQDRQFILSSKKLLLSDSGFYLCAWSVSFRRAGASTDTQYFGPGTRLTVL.

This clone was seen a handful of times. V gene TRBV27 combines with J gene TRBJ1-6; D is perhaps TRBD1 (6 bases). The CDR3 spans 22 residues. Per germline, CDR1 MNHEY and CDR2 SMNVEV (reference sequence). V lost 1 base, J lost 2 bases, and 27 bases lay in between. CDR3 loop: CASSLLALTGPSPGPYNSPLHF. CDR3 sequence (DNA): TGTGCCAGCAGTTTATTAGCCCTCACAGGGCCTAGCCCCGGGCCCTATAATTCACCCCTCCACTTT.

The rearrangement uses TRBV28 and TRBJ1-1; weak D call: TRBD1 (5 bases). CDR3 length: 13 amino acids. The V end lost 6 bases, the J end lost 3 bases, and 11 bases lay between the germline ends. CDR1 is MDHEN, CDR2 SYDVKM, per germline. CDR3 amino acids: CASSYGGDTEAFF. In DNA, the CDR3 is TGTGCCAGCAGCTACGGGGGGGACACTGAAGCTTTCTTT.

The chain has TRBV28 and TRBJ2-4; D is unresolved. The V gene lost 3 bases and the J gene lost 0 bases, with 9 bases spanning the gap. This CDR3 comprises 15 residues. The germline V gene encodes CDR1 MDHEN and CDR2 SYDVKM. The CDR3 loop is CASSFSRLAKNIQYF. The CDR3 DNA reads TGTGCCAGCAGTTTCTCCAGGCTAGCCAAAAACATTCAGTACTTC.